The 27 T cell receptor beta chains listed next were all sequenced from one sample in a study of radiotherapy plus CTLA-4 blockade in lung cancer. The repertoire was sequenced with immunoSEQ multiplex PCR; TCRdb's copy has only in-frame clones and lacks some. The repertoire has under 65,000 clones, 79% of them found once; the top ten carry 8.5%. This specimen was peripheral blood, taken from a patient treated with radiotherapy plus ipilimumab. Every receptor here comes from a human donor with non-small cell lung cancer who had a complete response to radiotherapy plus ipilimumab.

The rearrangement links TRBV4-3 to TRBJ2-1; possible D gene TRBD2, 5 bases. This CDR3 contains 14 residues. From germline, CDR1 is LGHNA and CDR2 YSLEER. V lost 0 bases, J lost 9 bases, and 12 bases lay in between. CDR3 protein: CASSQDRSDGEQFF. CDR3 in DNA: TGCGCCAGCAGCCAAGATCGTAGCGACGGTGAGCAGTTCTTC.

This clone was observed once. V usage is TRBV11-2 and J usage is TRBJ1-6; D not certain. V was cut by 3 bases and J by 13 bases, with 16 bases left in between. Germline loops: CDR1 SGHAT, CDR2 FQNNGV. This CDR3 has 14 residues. CDR3 in amino acids: CASSFLWASDPLHF. The CDR3 DNA follows: TGTGCCAGCAGCTTCTTGTGGGCCTCGGATCCCCTCCACTTT. Full variable domain (missing parts from reference TRBV11-2 and TRBJ1-6): EAGVAQSPRYKIIEKRQSVAFWCNPISGHATLYWYQQILGQGPKLLIQFQNNGVVDDSQLPKDRFSAERLKGVDSTLKIQPAKLEDSAVYLCASSFLWASDPLHFGNGTRLTVT.

The chain links TRBV5-1 to TRBJ2-3; D may be TRBD2 (6 bases). V was shortened by 3 bases and J by 0 bases, with 8 bases between the two germline ends. Germline CDR1 reads SGHRS; CDR2 reads YFSETQ. The CDR3 contains 14 residues. CDR3 sequence: CASSSGTSTDTQYF. The CDR3 nucleotides read TGCGCCAGCAGCTCCGGGACTAGCACAGATACGCAGTATTTT.

CDR3 in amino acids: CASSQEQRNIQYF. CDR3 DNA: TGCGCCAGCAGCCAAGAACAGAGAAACATTCAGTACTTC. The gene calls are TRBV4-3 and TRBJ2-4; D is unresolved. The CDR3 length is 13 residues. The V end was cut by 0 bases, the J end by 6 bases, with 6 bases between. Germline-derived CDR1 and CDR2 are LGHNA and YSLEER.

This clone qualifies as medium-sized (0.01 to 0.1%). The chain employs TRBV7-9 and TRBJ1-1; 7 nucleotides align to TRBD1. The CDR3 extends over 14 amino acids. Germline values: CDR1 SEHNR, CDR2 FQNEAQ (reference sequence). The junction had 5 bases not matched to a gene; V was cut back by 1 base and J by 6 bases. CDR3: CASSLGQGRPEAFF. Written as DNA, the CDR3 is TGTGCCAGCAGCTTAGGACAGGGCCGCCCTGAAGCTTTCTTT.

V and J are TRBV7-9 and TRBJ2-3, with 9 bases identical to TRBD2. CDR1 is SEHNR and CDR2 is FQNEAQ in the germline V gene (reference sequence). The CDR3 loop spans 17 amino acids. The ends lost 8 bases at V and 3 bases at J; junction bases unmatched: 15. CDR3 protein: CASFKVLAGSLTDTQYF. CDR3 nucleotide sequence: TGTGCCAGCTTCAAAGTTCTAGCGGGGTCACTAACAGATACGCAGTATTTT. The full variable domain, in which reference TRBV7-9 and TRBJ2-3 provide the parts outside the CDR3, is DTGVSQNPRHKITKRGQNVTFRCDPISEHNRLYWYRQTLGQGPEFLTYFQNEAQLEKSRLLSDRFSAERPKGSFSTLEIQRTEQGDSAMYLCASFKVLAGSLTDTQYFGPGTRLTVL.

The chain links TRBV4-3 to TRBJ1-2, with 9 bases lining up with TRBD1. This CDR3 region has 14 residues. V shed 5 bases and J 2 bases; nucleotides not matched to a gene: 3. Germline CDR1 LGHNA, CDR2 YSLEER. The chain's CDR3 is CASSRTGGNYGYTF. DNA for the CDR3: TGCGCCAGCAGCAGAACAGGGGGCAACTATGGCTACACCTTC.

The V call is TRBV5-1, the J call TRBJ1-2; 9 bases match TRBD1. J was trimmed by 8 bases and V by 0 bases; bases with no gene match: 11. Germline CDR1 reads SGHRS; CDR2 reads YFSETQ. The CDR3 is 16 amino acids. As DNA, the CDR3 is TGCGCCAGCAGCTTGGCTTTCCCGGGACAGGGTGGAGGCTACACCTTC. This sequence encodes CASSLAFPGQGGGYTF.

This rearrangement joins TRBV29-1 to TRBJ2-2; a weak D match, TRBD2 (5 bases). The V and J ends lost 4 bases and 3 bases respectively, with 12 bases between them. Germline V lookup: CDR1 SQVTM, CDR2 ANQGSEA. CDR3 size: 14 residues. DNA of the CDR3: TGCAGCGTTGCTTACGGGGTTGACACCGGGGAGCTGTTTTTT. It is translated as CSVAYGVDTGELFF.

CDR3 loop: CAHGGVGGKETQYF. The CDR3 nucleotides read TGTGCCCACGGAGGGGTCGGTGGAAAAGAGACCCAGTACTTC. The chain links TRBV30 to TRBJ2-5; a possible D gene is TRBD2 (6 bases). The V gene lost 8 bases and the J gene lost 3 bases, with 19 bases spanning the gap. The CDR3 spans 14 residues. The germline CDR1 and CDR2 sequences are GTSNPN and SVGIG (reference sequence). The full variable domain, its missing parts supplied by reference TRBV30 and TRBJ2-5, is SQTIHQWPATLVQPVGSPLSLECTVEGTSNPNLYWYRQAAGRGLQLLFYSVGIGQISSEVPQNLSASRPQDRQFILSSKKLLLSDSGFYLCAHGGVGGKETQYFGPGTRLLVL.

This clone was detected once. This sequence joins TRBV18 and TRBJ1-5, with D perhaps matching TRBD1 (5 bases). There are 14 residues in the CDR3. Trimming left V 4 bases short and J 7 bases short, with 14 bases between. The germline V gene encodes CDR1 KGHSH and CDR2 LQKENI. The CDR3 here is CASSQGTGEQPQHF. The CDR3 DNA is TGTGCCAGCTCACAAGGGACGGGGGAACAGCCCCAGCATTTT.

The genes are TRBV6-5 and TRBJ1-1; weak D call: TRBD1 (6 bases). The CDR3 is made up of 15 amino acids. With 0 bases removed from V and 5 bases from J, the gap between germline ends came to 13 bases. Per the germline V gene, CDR1 is MNHEY and CDR2 is SVGAGI. In nucleotides, the CDR3 is TGTGCCAGCAGTTACTCGGGGGCCTCTAAGACTGAAGCTTTCTTT. It codes for CASSYSGASKTEAFF.

In its sample, this clone was seen a few times. The J gene is TRBJ2-3, the V gene TRBV5-1, with 9 bases matching TRBD1. Germline CDR1 and CDR2: SGHRS and YFSETQ. V gave up 1 base and J gave up 5 bases; unmatched junction bases: 2. The CDR3 runs 14 residues. CDR3: CASSLTGGRDTQYF. The DNA for the CDR3 is TGCGCCAGCAGCTTGACAGGGGGCAGAGATACGCAGTATTTT.

This clone was seen once. The genes are TRBV10-3 and TRBJ2-7; 10 bases match TRBD2. This CDR3 spans 14 amino acids. In germline, CDR1 is ENHRY, CDR2 SYGVKD. Unmatched junction bases numbered 9, after V lost 6 bases and J lost 7 bases. CDR3 nucleotide sequence: TGTGCCATCAGCGATAGCGGGGGGTCCCGGGAGCAGTACTTC. It yields the protein CAISDSGGSREQYF.

This chain connects TRBV27 to TRBJ2-7; no reliable D call. CDR1 is MNHEY, CDR2 SMNVEV, per germline (reference sequence). This CDR3 has 14 residues. Trimming removed 5 bases from V and 7 bases from J, with 18 bases in between. The CDR3 region has the DNA TGTGCCAGCAGTCTTTCCTTGCCCTTACTGGAGCAGTACTTC. The encoded protein is CASSLSLPLLEQYF.

The V and J genes are TRBV18 and TRBJ2-5; TRBD1 matches 10 bases. This CDR3 has 14 residues. Germline loops: CDR1 KGHSH, CDR2 LQKENI. J lost 4 bases, V lost 2 bases, and 1 base had no gene match. CDR3: CASSPGTGVETQYF. The CDR3 DNA is TGTGCCAGCTCACCAGGGACAGGGGTAGAGACCCAGTACTTC.

This rearrangement joins TRBV30 to TRBJ1-5, with 7 bases identical to TRBD1. J gave up 4 bases and V 5 bases, and 2 bases lay outside the gene matches. The germline V gene encodes CDR1 GTSNPN and CDR2 SVGIG (reference sequence). The CDR3 consists of 12 residues. CDR3 residues: CAWGTANQPQHF. DNA for the CDR3: TGTGCCTGGGGGACAGCAAATCAGCCCCAGCATTTT.

This chain uses TRBV7-8 with TRBJ2-7; D possibly corresponds to TRBD2 (6 bases). This CDR3 is 11 amino acids long. With 5 bases removed from V and 7 bases from J, the gap between germline ends came to 9 bases. In germline, CDR1 is SGHVS, CDR2 FQNEAQ. The CDR3 DNA reads TGTGCCAGCAGCGCGGGGCCTGAGCAGTACGTC. Protein: CASSAGPEQYV.

The rearrangement joins TRBV11-2 to TRBJ2-1; 10 bases align to TRBD2. The CDR3 length is 17 residues. The V gene's germline CDR1 is SGHAT and CDR2 FQNNGV. The V segment lost 1 base and the J segment 2 bases; nucleotides outside the gene matches: 5. In nucleotides, the CDR3 is TGTGCCAGCAGCTTAGGGGCTAGCGGGAGCCCCTACAATGAGCAGTTCTTC. It translates to CASSLGASGSPYNEQFF.

The CDR3 is CASTGGATYEQYV. The CDR3 DNA follows: TGTGCCAGCACGGGCGGGGCAACCTACGAGCAGTACGTC. This chain uses TRBV6-5 with TRBJ2-7; a possible D gene is TRBD2 (6 bases). Germline CDR1 MNHEY, CDR2 SVGAGI. The CDR3 contains 13 residues. V lost 7 bases and J lost 2, with 12 bases in between.

The chain recombines TRBV7-9 with TRBJ1-1; a possible D gene is TRBD1 (5 bases). Germline CDR1 SEHNR, CDR2 FQNEAQ (reference sequence). V lost 6 bases to trimming and J lost 2 bases, with 13 bases between them. The CDR3 has 14 amino acids. The CDR3 nucleotides read TGTGCCAGCAGACTCGGGGGGGGAAACACTGAAGCTTTCTTT. It specifies CASRLGGGNTEAFF.

This clone turned up a few times. The sample carries other DNA sequences with the same CDR3. The chain employs TRBV11-2 and TRBJ2-3, with D perhaps matching TRBD2 (6 bases). Trimming removed 5 bases from V and 5 bases from J, with 14 bases in between. This CDR3 is 14 amino acids long. Germline CDR1 reads SGHAT; CDR2 reads FQNNGV. In DNA form, the CDR3 reads TGTGCCAGCAGCCCAGGCTTGCGGGGAGATACGCAGTATTTT. Translation: CASSPGLRGDTQYF.

The rearrangement uses TRBV7-2 and TRBJ2-1; weak D call: TRBD2 (6 bases). CDR1 is SGHTA, CDR2 FQGNSA, per germline. V was cut by 6 bases and J by 4 bases, with 13 bases left in between. There are 14 residues in the CDR3. CDR3: CASREGGRYNEQFF. The CDR3 DNA is TGTGCCAGCAGAGAGGGAGGACGTTACAATGAGCAGTTCTTC.

The rearrangement joins TRBV5-6 to TRBJ2-5, with 8 bases identical to TRBD2. The CDR3 totals 18 residues. V trimming: 0 bases; J trimming: 3 bases; junction bases outside the gene matches: 13. Germline CDR1 reads SGHDT; CDR2 reads YYEEEE. CDR3 protein: CASSLVVDVRGVEETQYF. CDR3 nucleotide sequence: TGTGCCAGCAGCTTGGTAGTGGATGTGCGGGGGGTGGAAGAGACCCAGTACTTC.

Turning to this clone: Germline is not matched at one junction end, which may reflect a read error. The chain employs TRBV7-7 and TRBJ2-2; TRBD2 agrees at 7 bases. The CDR3 spans 15 residues. The germline gives CDR1 SSHAT, CDR2 FNYEAQ (reference sequence). The CDR3 loop reads CASSPGTTHTGELFF. The CDR3 DNA is TGTGCTAGCAGCCCCGGGACTACTCACACCGGGGAGCTGTTTTTT. Combining the CDR3 with reference TRBV7-7 and TRBJ2-2 gives the whole variable domain GAGVSQSPRYKVTKRGQDVTLRCDPISSHATLYWYQQALGQGPEFLTYFNYEAQPDKSGLPSDRFSAERPEGSISTLTIQRTEQRDSAMYRCASSPGTTHTGELFFGEGSRLTVL.

This sequence joins TRBV7-8 and TRBJ1-2, with TRBD1 matching 8 bases. J lost 8 bases, V lost 5 bases, and 7 bases had no gene match. From germline, CDR1 is SGHVS and CDR2 FQNEAQ. CDR3 length: 13 residues. The CDR3 sequence is CASSTRDRQGYTF. The CDR3 DNA is TGTGCCAGCAGCACCCGGGACAGGCAGGGCTACACCTTC.

This chain connects TRBV30 to TRBJ1-2; D gene ambiguous. Germline CDR1 and CDR2: GTSNPN and SVGIG (reference sequence). V gave up 4 bases and J gave up 4 bases, with 16 bases separating them. The CDR3 is made up of 14 amino acids. The CDR3 region has the DNA TGTGCCTGGACCTTCGGCGGAGGGTTCTATGGCTACACCTTC. Amino acids: CAWTFGGGFYGYTF.